Listed below are T cell receptor beta chains from one sample, sequenced in a study of OX40 agonist ivuxolimab in advanced cancers. Using immunoSEQ multiplex PCR, the repertoire was profiled, and TCRdb retains in-frame clones only, with some absent. The sample carries 35,000 or so clones, around nine tenths recorded once. Sample: CD4+ or CD8+ T cells sorted from blood, taken in a trial of the OX40 agonist ivuxolimab. The receptors derive from an adult with an advanced solid tumor such as melanoma, head and neck, liver or kidney cancer. CDR3s include the opening cysteine and the closing phenylalanine or tryptophan. Fields, in order: clone size, V gene, J gene, D gene, CDR3 protein, CDR3 DNA. D genes are given only for firm matches. Size tells how often a clone was seen (once, few, many) or the class of an expanded clone, and some rows leave it out.

-	TRBV27	TRBJ2-3	TRBD1	CASRTGGAGQRQYF	TGTGCCAGCAGAACAGGGGGCGCCGGCCAGAGGCAGTATTTT
-	TRBV7-9	TRBJ2-6	-	CASSSAGANVLTF	TGTGCCAGCAGCTCGGCCGGGGCCAACGTCCTGACTTTC
-	TRBV7-2	TRBJ2-7	TRBD1	CASSSQGRDRGSSSYEQYF	TGTGCCAGCAGCTCCCAGGGAAGGGACAGGGGTTCCAGCTCCTACGAGCAGTACTTC
-	TRBV28	TRBJ2-7	TRBD2	CASSSRLAGRNYEQYF	TGTGCCAGCAGTTCCCGACTAGCGGGAAGAAACTACGAGCAGTACTTC
-	TRBV15	TRBJ2-7	-	CATSRGIGQYTYEQYF	TGTGCCACCAGCAGGGGGATAGGACAGTACACCTACGAGCAGTACTTC
-	TRBV27	TRBJ2-7	TRBD1	CASRITGVGAYEQYF	TGTGCCAGCAGAATCACAGGGGTCGGAGCCTACGAGCAGTACTTC
-	TRBV7-2	TRBJ1-5	-	CASSSGNQPQHF	TGTGCCAGCAGCTCCGGAAATCAGCCCCAGCATTTT
-	TRBV19	TRBJ1-1	-	CASTTGGWNTEAFF	TGTGCCAGTACCACGGGAGGGTGGAACACTGAAGCTTTCTTT
-	TRBV9	TRBJ2-1	TRBD1	CARMAVETGEDEQFF	TGTGCCCGCATGGCGGTCGAGACAGGGGAGGATGAGCAGTTCTTC
-	TRBV25-1	TRBJ2-6	TRBD1	CASSPRTGLHSGANVLTF	TGTGCCAGCAGTCCGCGGACAGGGCTCCACTCTGGGGCCAACGTCCTGACTTTC
-	TRBV10-3	TRBJ2-5	TRBD2	CAISDPGREGETQYF	TGTGCCATCAGTGACCCAGGGAGGGAAGGGGAGACCCAGTACTTC
-	TRBV27	TRBJ2-5	-	CASSPWPADQGETQYF	TGTGCCAGCAGTCCCTGGCCCGCGGATCAGGGGGAGACCCAGTACTTC
-	TRBV4-3	TRBJ2-5	-	CASSQARPSYQETQYF	TGCGCCAGCAGCCAAGCTAGGCCCTCGTACCAAGAGACCCAGTACTTC
once	TRBV27	TRBJ2-3	TRBD2	CASSLLPPSGRTPDTQYF	TGTGCCAGCAGTTTATTGCCCCCCAGCGGGAGAACCCCAGATACGCAGTATTTT
-	TRBV25-1	TRBJ2-1	TRBD1	CASSEYPRRDSNEQFF	TGTGCCAGCAGTGAATATCCGAGACGGGACAGTAATGAGCAGTTCTTC
-	TRBV5-1	TRBJ1-1	-	CASSVTPGTEAFF	TGCGCCAGCAGTGTCACCCCGGGCACTGAAGCTTTCTTT
-	TRBV29-1	TRBJ2-2	-	CSVGGSTGELFF	TGCAGCGTTGGGGGTTCCACCGGGGAGCTGTTTTTT
-	TRBV6-6	TRBJ2-7	TRBD1	CASSWTGTGRGEQYF	TGTGCCAGCAGTTGGACCGGGACAGGGAGGGGAGAGCAGTACTTC
-	TRBV19	TRBJ2-7	TRBD2	CASSSTHWRERPYEQYF	TGTGCCAGTAGTAGTACCCATTGGCGGGAGCGGCCCTACGAGCAGTACTTC
once	TRBV27	TRBJ2-2	-	CASSLILNTGELFF	TGTGCCAGCAGTTTGATACTAAACACCGGGGAGCTGTTTTTT
-	TRBV9	TRBJ2-5	TRBD1	CASSGTGGETQYF	TGTGCCAGCAGCGGGACAGGGGGAGAGACCCAGTACTTC
-	TRBV18	TRBJ2-1	TRBD1	CASSRSGTGGNEQFF	TGTGCCAGCTCACGCTCGGGGACAGGTGGGAATGAGCAGTTCTTC
-	TRBV30	TRBJ2-3	-	CAWAGRDTQYF	TGTGCCTGGGCCGGTCGGGATACGCAGTATTTT
-	TRBV18	TRBJ2-2	-	CASSPRTFTNTGELFF	TGTGCCAGCTCACCTAGGACATTTACGAACACCGGGGAGCTGTTTTTT
-	TRBV19	TRBJ1-4	-	CASSIVRGNEKLFF	TGTGCCAGTAGTATAGTGCGCGGGAATGAAAAACTGTTTTTT
-	TRBV2	TRBJ2-3	-	CASSEGLETDTQYF	TGTGCCAGCAGTGAGGGCCTCGAAACAGATACGCAGTATTTT
few	TRBV30	TRBJ2-7	TRBD2	CAWGPGTSTYEQYF	TGTGCCTGGGGACCCGGGACTAGCACCTACGAGCAGTACTTC
-	TRBV28	TRBJ2-7	-	CASSFSGSAYEQYF	TGTGCCAGCAGTTTCTCCGGGAGTGCCTACGAGCAGTACTTC
-	TRBV5-4	TRBJ2-7	TRBD2	CASSPGLSTYEQYF	TGTGCCAGCAGCCCGGGACTATCAACCTACGAGCAGTACTTC
-	TRBV30	TRBJ2-7	-	CAWRATRQTGEQYF	TGTGCCTGGAGGGCAACCCGGCAAACGGGCGAGCAGTACTTC
-	TRBV9	TRBJ2-3	TRBD2	CASSVGGGPGTDTQYF	TGTGCCAGCAGCGTTGGGGGAGGGCCGGGCACAGATACGCAGTATTTT
-	TRBV5-1	TRBJ2-5	-	CASSQQETQYF	TGCGCCAGCAGCCAACAAGAGACCCAGTACTTC
-	TRBV7-9	TRBJ1-2	TRBD1	CASSPGRQGVYGYTF	TGTGCCAGCAGCCCTGGCCGGCAGGGGGTGTATGGCTACACCTTC
-	TRBV7-8	TRBJ1-4	TRBD1	CASSRTGGEKLFF	TGTGCCAGCAGCCGGACAGGCGGGGAAAAACTGTTTTTT
-	TRBV7-3	TRBJ1-5	-	CASIITRGENQPQHF	TGTGCCAGCATCATCACAAGGGGGGAAAATCAGCCCCAGCATTTT
-	TRBV6-5	TRBJ2-3	TRBD2	CASSKRGGETDTQYF	TGTGCCAGCAGTAAACGCGGGGGGGAAACAGATACGCAGTATTTT
-	TRBV30	TRBJ2-7	-	CAWSIRVPPYEQYF	TGTGCCTGGAGTATTAGGGTTCCCCCCTACGAGCAGTACTTC
-	TRBV5-4	TRBJ1-3	-	CASSLRDRASSGNTIYF	TGTGCCAGCAGCTTGAGAGACAGAGCGTCTTCTGGAAACACCATATATTTT
-	TRBV5-6	TRBJ1-2	-	CASSPSPGHYGYTF	TGTGCCAGCAGCCCCTCGCCCGGGCACTATGGCTACACCTTC
-	TRBV5-6	TRBJ1-2	TRBD1	CASSRDRFYGYTF	TGTGCCAGCAGCAGGGACAGGTTCTATGGCTACACCTTC
-	TRBV21-1	TRBJ1-2	-	CASSNGTGMCYTF	TGTGCCAGCAGCAACGGTACAGGGATGTGCTACACCTTC
-	TRBV14	TRBJ2-7	TRBD2	CASSQETSGSFYEQYF	TGTGCCAGCAGCCAAGAAACCAGCGGGAGTTTCTACGAGCAGTACTTC
-	TRBV28	TRBJ2-7	-	CASSSGPLYEQYF	TGTGCCAGCAGTTCCGGGCCCTTGTACGAGCAGTACTTC
-	TRBV7-2	TRBJ2-5	-	CASSLVETQYF	TGTGCCAGCAGCTTAGTGGAGACCCAGTACTTC
-	TRBV7-7	TRBJ2-4	-	CASSLVLVRTPPDIQYF	TGTGCTAGCAGCTTAGTTCTCGTGAGGACACCTCCTGACATTCAGTACTTC
-	TRBV14	TRBJ2-4	-	CASSQDRTAGRLNIQYF	TGTGCCAGCAGCCAAGATAGGACCGCGGGAAGGTTGAACATTCAGTACTTC
-	TRBV5-1	TRBJ2-1	TRBD1	CASSVNFGTGARNEQFF	TGCGCCAGCAGCGTGAACTTTGGGACAGGGGCAAGGAATGAGCAGTTCTTC
-	TRBV4-1	TRBJ2-1	-	CASSQLDLVTYNEQFF	TGCGCCAGCAGCCAACTGGACCTGGTTACCTACAATGAGCAGTTCTTC
few	TRBV20-1	TRBJ1-1	TRBD1	CSATQGAEAFF	TGCAGTGCAACGCAGGGGGCTGAAGCTTTCTTT
-	TRBV14	TRBJ1-1	-	CASSQIVVGNTEAFF	TGTGCCAGCAGCCAAATCGTGGTTGGGAACACTGAAGCTTTCTTT
-	TRBV18	TRBJ1-2	-	CASSQTYGYTF	TGTGCCAGCTCACAGACCTATGGCTACACCTTC